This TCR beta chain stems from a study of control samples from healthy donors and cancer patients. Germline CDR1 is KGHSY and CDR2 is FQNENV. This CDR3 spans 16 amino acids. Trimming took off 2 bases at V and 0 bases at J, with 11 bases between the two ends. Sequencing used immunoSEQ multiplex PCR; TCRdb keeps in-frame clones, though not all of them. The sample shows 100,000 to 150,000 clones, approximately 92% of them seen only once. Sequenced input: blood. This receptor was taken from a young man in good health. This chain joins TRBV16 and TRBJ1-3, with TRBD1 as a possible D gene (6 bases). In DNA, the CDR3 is TGTGCCAGCAGCCAACTCACAGGGATCTCTGGAAACACCATATATTTT. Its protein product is CASSQLTGISGNTIYF.